This is a list of T cell receptor beta chains from one sample in a study of PD-1 blockade in classical Hodgkin lymphoma. Sequencing used immunoSEQ multiplex PCR; TCRdb keeps in-frame clones, though not all of them. Of approximately 19,000 clones listed, around 79% are singletons. This material consisted of peripheral blood mononuclear cells (PBMCs), taken before the second cycle of nivolumab. The receptors shown here come from a human donor with classical Hodgkin lymphoma. Each CDR3 is given with its conserved first and last residue. Each record gives: V gene, D gene, clone size, J gene, CDR3 protein, CDR3 DNA. The D gene is left open where the match is weak. Clone size is shown for a subset of rows, as once, few, many or a class of expanded clone.

V: TRBV5-1; D: .; size: .; J: TRBJ2-7; CDR3: CASSLSKEREQYF; DNA: TGCGCCAGCAGCTTGTCTAAGGAGCGCGAGCAGTACTTC
V: TRBV6-6; D: .; size: .; J: TRBJ1-1; CDR3: CASSQNTGNTEAFF; DNA: TGTGCCAGCAGTCAAAATACAGGGAACACTGAAGCTTTCTTT
V: TRBV7-9; D: TRBD1; size: .; J: TRBJ2-7; CDR3: CASSPGQGKDEQYF; DNA: TGTGCCAGCAGCCCCGGACAGGGGAAAGACGAGCAGTACTTC
V: TRBV5-1; D: .; size: .; J: TRBJ2-7; CDR3: CASSIQGVGRDEQYF; DNA: TGCGCCAGCAGCATACAGGGAGTGGGCAGGGACGAGCAGTACTTC
V: TRBV7-2; D: TRBD1; size: .; J: TRBJ2-7; CDR3: CASSLAGTGEYEQYF; DNA: TGTGCCAGCAGCTTAGCCGGGACAGGGGAGTACGAGCAGTACTTC
V: TRBV5-1; D: .; size: once; J: TRBJ2-5; CDR3: CASSSGGGGETQYF; DNA: TGCGCCAGCTCCTCCGGAGGGGGTGGAGAGACCCAGTACTTC
V: TRBV2; D: .; size: once; J: TRBJ1-3; CDR3: CASSSRVSGNTIYF; DNA: TGTGCCAGCAGTAGCAGGGTCTCTGGAAACACCATATATTTT
V: TRBV14; D: .; size: .; J: TRBJ2-1; CDR3: CASSHQQGWYNEQFF; DNA: TGTGCCAGCAGCCATCAACAGGGTTGGTACAATGAGCAGTTCTTC
V: TRBV6-6; D: TRBD2; size: .; J: TRBJ2-2; CDR3: CASRRGTGELFF; DNA: TGTGCCTCTAGGCGGGGGACCGGGGAGCTGTTTTTT
V: TRBV27; D: TRBD2; size: few; J: TRBJ2-3; CDR3: CASSPGTSGRVHPDTQYF; DNA: TGTGCCAGCAGTCCCGGGACTAGCGGGAGGGTCCACCCAGATACGCAGTATTTT
V: TRBV27; D: .; size: few; J: TRBJ2-2; CDR3: CASSLWAGELFF; DNA: TGTGCCAGCAGTCTGTGGGCCGGGGAGCTGTTTTTT
V: TRBV25-1; D: TRBD1; size: .; J: TRBJ1-6; CDR3: CASSRRQGNSPLHF; DNA: TGTGCCAGCAGTAGACGACAGGGAAATTCACCCCTCCACTTT
V: TRBV7-2; D: TRBD1; size: .; J: TRBJ1-1; CDR3: CASSISQTGRYAFF; DNA: TGTGCCAGCAGCATAAGTCAGACAGGGCGGTATGCTTTCTTT
V: TRBV27; D: TRBD2; size: .; J: TRBJ2-1; CDR3: CASSFRTSGINNEQFF; DNA: TGTGCCAGCAGTTTTAGGACTAGCGGGATAAACAATGAGCAGTTCTTC
V: TRBV5-4; D: .; size: .; J: TRBJ2-3; CDR3: CASSGLEGTSTDTQYF; DNA: TGTGCCAGCAGCGGCCTAGAGGGTACTAGCACAGATACGCAGTATTTT
V: TRBV18; D: .; size: few; J: TRBJ1-1; CDR3: CASTAGRMNTEAFF; DNA: TGTGCCAGTACCGCGGGTAGAATGAACACTGAAGCTTTCTTT
V: TRBV5-8; D: .; size: .; J: TRBJ2-7; CDR3: CASSKTFSDVSYEQYF; DNA: TGTGCCAGCAGCAAAACCTTTTCGGACGTTTCCTACGAGCAGTACTTC
V: TRBV25-1; D: .; size: .; J: TRBJ1-1; CDR3: CASSAPYTEAFF; DNA: TGTGCCAGCAGTGCCCCGTACACTGAAGCTTTCTTT
V: TRBV30; D: .; size: .; J: TRBJ1-6; CDR3: CAWTSTGGGSPLHF; DNA: TGTGCCTGGACCAGCACAGGCGGCGGATCACCCCTCCACTTT
V: TRBV6-1; D: TRBD1; size: .; J: TRBJ1-1; CDR3: CASNPDRGGTEAFF; DNA: TGTGCCAGCAATCCAGACAGGGGTGGCACTGAAGCTTTCTTT
V: TRBV7-9; D: .; size: .; J: TRBJ1-1; CDR3: CASSTTVNTEAFF; DNA: TGTGCCAGCAGCACCACAGTGAACACTGAAGCTTTCTTT
V: TRBV6-1; D: .; size: .; J: TRBJ2-7; CDR3: CASSELILVYEQYF; DNA: TGTGCCAGCAGTGAATTGATACTAGTCTACGAGCAGTACTTC
V: TRBV5-4; D: .; size: .; J: TRBJ2-5; CDR3: CASSARETRETQYF; DNA: TGTGCCAGCAGCGCCCGGGAGACGAGAGAGACCCAGTACTTC
V: TRBV7-8; D: .; size: .; J: TRBJ2-5; CDR3: CASSLTWPWETQYF; DNA: TGTGCCAGCAGCTTGACCTGGCCGTGGGAGACCCAGTACTTC
V: TRBV11-3; D: .; size: .; J: TRBJ1-1; CDR3: CASSLGPYTEAFF; DNA: TGTGCCAGCAGCTTGGGGCCTTACACTGAAGCTTTCTTT
V: TRBV7-9; D: .; size: .; J: TRBJ1-2; CDR3: CASSLRGDYGYTF; DNA: TGTGCCAGCAGCTTGAGGGGGGACTATGGCTACACCTTC
V: TRBV7-2; D: .; size: .; J: TRBJ1-4; CDR3: CASSKGTGEKLFF; DNA: TGTGCCAGCAGCAAGGGGACGGGGGAAAAACTGTTTTTT
V: TRBV2; D: TRBD1; size: once; J: TRBJ2-7; CDR3: CAREGRDRGNYEQYF; DNA: TGTGCCCGTGAAGGAAGGGACAGGGGCAACTACGAGCAGTACTTC
V: TRBV7-9; D: .; size: .; J: TRBJ2-4; CDR3: CASSSGAGVAKNIQYF; DNA: TGTGCCAGCAGCTCAGGGGCGGGGGTCGCCAAAAACATTCAGTACTTC
V: TRBV6-6; D: .; size: .; J: TRBJ1-1; CDR3: CAVRAEGANTEAFF; DNA: TGTGCCGTCAGAGCCGAAGGGGCGAACACTGAAGCTTTCTTT
V: TRBV4-3; D: TRBD2; size: .; J: TRBJ2-1; CDR3: CASSQEYLLAGGILTYNEQFF; DNA: TGCGCCAGCAGCCAAGAATATCTCCTAGCGGGAGGGATTTTGACCTACAATGAGCAGTTCTTC
V: TRBV29-1; D: .; size: .; J: TRBJ1-1; CDR3: CSVEEKWTEITEAFF; DNA: TGCAGCGTTGAAGAAAAGTGGACAGAAATCACTGAAGCTTTCTTT
V: TRBV11-2; D: TRBD1; size: .; J: TRBJ1-5; CDR3: CASSIQGFSNQPQHF; DNA: TGTGCCAGCAGCATACAGGGGTTCAGCAATCAGCCCCAGCATTTT
V: TRBV18; D: .; size: .; J: TRBJ1-3; CDR3: CASSPSPPSSGNTIYF; DNA: TGTGCCAGCTCACCAAGTCCACCGAGCTCTGGAAACACCATATATTTT
V: TRBV27; D: TRBD2; size: .; J: TRBJ2-2; CDR3: CASSLMGLAGGHTGELFF; DNA: TGTGCCAGCAGTTTGATGGGACTAGCGGGGGGGCACACCGGGGAGCTGTTTTTT
V: TRBV11-3; D: .; size: .; J: TRBJ2-7; CDR3: CASSYGDEQYF; DNA: TGTGCCAGCAGCTACGGGGACGAGCAGTACTTC
V: TRBV7-2; D: TRBD1; size: .; J: TRBJ2-7; CDR3: CASSTRDSYPTFNYEQYF; DNA: TGTGCCAGCAGCACCCGGGACAGTTACCCAACTTTTAACTACGAGCAGTACTTC
V: TRBV29-1; D: .; size: .; J: TRBJ2-1; CDR3: CSVARGTEQFF; DNA: TGCAGCGTCGCCAGAGGTACTGAGCAGTTCTTC
V: TRBV2; D: .; size: .; J: TRBJ2-4; CDR3: CASKYSEAKNIQYF; DNA: TGTGCCAGCAAATACTCGGAGGCCAAAAACATTCAGTACTTC
V: TRBV6-6; D: TRBD1; size: .; J: TRBJ1-2; CDR3: CASSYRTGEEFF; DNA: TGTGCCAGCAGTTACAGGACAGGCGAAGAGTTCTTC
V: TRBV15; D: .; size: .; J: TRBJ2-3; CDR3: CATSRDPTDTQYF; DNA: TGTGCCACCAGCAGAGATCCGACAGATACGCAGTATTTT